This T cell receptor beta chain was captured by sequencing in a study of blood T cell repertoires in COVID-19. Study-level background: Samples taken during acute and convalescent COVID-19 were collected in the United States, Italy and Spain.

The CDR3 runs 15 residues. The V segment lost 6 bases and the J segment 2 bases; nucleotides outside the gene matches: 4. Germline CDR1 is MNHEY and CDR2 is SVGAGI. About this clone itself: Other DNA sequences in this specimen translate into the identical CDR3.

Original methodology: It was from reference gene primer amplification that nucleated cell counts were estimated. The assay was immunoSEQ multiplex PCR, and TCRdb's table has in-frame clones only and misses some. V and J calls and clone size are as listed in that table; D and trimming were resolved from the DNA. The data contain 300,000 to 450,000 clones, approximately 89% of them singletons. Everyone who took part was roughly 18 to 100 years old, and they came from about 25 US areas. All recovered Cohort 3 donors got two negative PCRs, got clearance, or saw symptom resolution. The clonotype comes from a man aged 25 to 40 who had recovered from COVID-19. Sequenced material: PBMCs or T cells enriched from blood (not recorded which). The rearrangement joins TRBV6-5 to TRBJ1-2; 12 nucleotides agree with TRBD1. CDR3 loop: CASRPGTGGNYGYTF. The CDR3, as DNA: TGTGCCAGCAGGCCCGGGACAGGGGGCAACTATGGCTACACCTTC.